These 32 T cell receptor beta chains originate from one sample sequenced in a study of shared clonotypes between healthy human individuals. Naive-designated CD8 cells lacked CD45RO, were positively enriched for CCR7, and omitted terminally differentiated effector memory CD45RA+ cells. Measured with immunoSEQ multiplex PCR; TCRdb has only the in-frame clones, and not every one. Of nearly 600,000 clones listed, nearly 97% are singletons. The sequenced sample consisted of naive CD8+ T cells sorted from blood. The receptors stem from a woman in her twenties or thirties in good health.

This sequence joins TRBV11-2 and TRBJ2-5; no firm D call. The DNA end favors TRBJ2-7, so the J call may be wrong. The CDR3 spans 13 residues. Germline V gives CDR1 SGHAT, CDR2 FQNNGV. The CDR3 DNA reads TGTGCCAGCAGCTTAGGCGTCACCTACGAGCAGTACTTC. Residues: CASSLGVTYEQYF.

The CDR3 nucleotides read TGTGCCAGCAGCCGGACAGATAGCACAGATACGCAGTATTTT. This encodes CASSRTDSTDTQYF. The chain joins TRBV7-6 to TRBJ2-3, with D tentatively TRBD1 (6 bases). The CDR3 runs to 14 residues. Trimming pared 5 bases from V and 0 bases from J, leaving 9 bases between. In germline, CDR1 is SGHVS, CDR2 FNYEAQ.

This chain uses TRBV19 with TRBJ2-6, with a weak D call TRBD2 (5 bases). Looked up from germline, CDR1 is LNHDA and CDR2 is SQIVND (reference sequence). The V end lost 5 bases, the J end lost 2 bases, and 7 bases lay between the germline ends. The CDR3 contains 14 residues. CDR3 nucleotide sequence: TGTGCCAGTAGTTACGGGGCTGGGGCCAACGTCCTGACTTTC. Translated: CASSYGAGANVLTF.

The chain combines TRBV19 with TRBJ1-5, with D maybe TRBD1 (5 bases). There are 13 residues in the CDR3. Germline-derived CDR1 and CDR2 are LNHDA and SQIVND (reference sequence). V dropped 1 base and J dropped 7 bases, with 8 bases sitting between them. The CDR3 nucleotides are TGTGCCAGTAGTATAGGACAGCCCCAGCCCCAGCATTTT. Translated, it gives CASSIGQPQPQHF.

This clone was seen just once. V gene TRBV27 combines with J gene TRBJ2-7; TRBD1 matches 9 bases. This CDR3 contains 14 residues. In germline, CDR1 is MNHEY, CDR2 SMNVEV (reference sequence). V lost 5 bases, J lost 3 bases, and 5 bases stayed unmatched. The CDR3 region has the DNA TGTGCCAGCAGTCCAAAGGGACAGGGCTACGAGCAGTACTTC. Amino acids: CASSPKGQGYEQYF.

This clone has a single count. This chain uses TRBV7-8 with TRBJ2-2; D gene uncertain. The CDR3 has 13 residues. With 6 bases removed from V and 6 bases from J, the gap between germline ends came to 11 bases. CDR1 SGHVS and CDR2 FQNEAQ come from the germline V gene. The CDR3: CASRRPQAGELFF. CDR3 bases: TGTGCCAGCAGGAGACCCCAGGCCGGGGAGCTGTTTTTT.

V usage is TRBV28 and J usage is TRBJ2-7, with 7 bases aligning to TRBD1. The CDR3 is made up of 13 amino acids. With V trimmed by 7 bases and J by 3 bases, 6 bases remained unmatched. Germline V gene sequence: CDR1 MDHEN, CDR2 SYDVKM. CDR3 DNA: TGTGCCAGCACCGCCGCAGGGGGCTACGAGCAGTACTTC. This encodes CASTAAGGYEQYF. The variable domain in full, completed from reference TRBV28 and TRBJ2-7, reads DVKVTQSSRYLVKRTGEKVFLECVQDMDHENMFWYRQDPGLGLRLIYFSYDVKMKEKGDIPEGYSVSREKKERFSLILESASTNQTSMYLCASTAAGGYEQYFGPGTRLTVT.

CDR3: CASSPDREDQPQHF. CDR3 in DNA: TGTGCCAGCAGCCCGGACAGGGAAGATCAGCCCCAGCATTTT. This sequence joins TRBV27 and TRBJ1-5; 8 bases map to TRBD1. Germline V gene data show CDR1 as MNHEY and CDR2 as SMNVEV (reference sequence). The length of the CDR3 is 14 residues. Trimming removed 6 bases from V and 5 bases from J; junction bases left unmatched: 6.

As to this clone: The sample contains more than one DNA sequence encoding this CDR3. This chain uses TRBV4-1 with TRBJ2-7, with D possibly being TRBD1 (6 bases). The germline CDR1 and CDR2 sequences are MGHRA and YSYEKL. CDR3 length: 15 amino acids. Trimming shortened V by 0 bases and J by 1 base, and 10 bases separated the two germline ends. The CDR3 region is CASSQDRGTSYEQYF. The CDR3 DNA reads as TGCGCCAGCAGCCAAGACAGGGGTACTTCCTACGAGCAGTACTTC.

This rearrangement joins TRBV5-4 to TRBJ2-1; 7 nucleotides line up with TRBD2. CDR3 length: 14 residues. CDR1 and CDR2 from the germline V gene are SGHNT and YYREEE (reference sequence). The junction had 3 bases not matched to a gene; V was cut back by 6 bases and J by 0 bases. The CDR3 sequence is CASTRGSSYNEQFF. The CDR3 bases are TGTGCCAGCACCCGCGGGAGCTCCTACAATGAGCAGTTCTTC.

The chain is built from TRBV19 and TRBJ2-7, with D unresolved. V was clipped by 3 bases and J by 1 base, with 7 bases between them. The CDR3 covers 13 residues. Per the germline V gene, CDR1 is LNHDA and CDR2 is SQIVND (reference sequence). The CDR3 coding sequence is TGTGCCAGTAGTATGACAAGATCCTACGAGCAGTACTTC. Translation gives CASSMTRSYEQYF.

This clone occurred once. The CDR3 reads CASSYSRGLNTEAFF. DNA for the CDR3: TGTGCCAGCAGTTACTCCAGGGGATTGAACACTGAAGCTTTCTTT. The chain carries TRBV6-5 and TRBJ1-1; TRBD1 is a possible D gene (6 bases). In germline, CDR1 is MNHEY, CDR2 SVGAGI. V lost 0 bases, J lost 0 bases, and 8 bases lay in between. The CDR3 contains 15 residues.

The chain combines TRBV25-1 with TRBJ1-1, with 7 bases aligning to TRBD1. The CDR3 runs 12 residues. Germline V lookup: CDR1 MGHDK, CDR2 SYGVNS. Losses at the gene ends were 8 bases for V and 8 bases for J; bases not matched to a gene: 8. CDR3 region: CASESTGREAFF. CDR3 coding DNA: TGTGCCAGCGAGTCGACAGGGCGGGAAGCTTTCTTT.

This chain joins TRBV28 and TRBJ1-5; D unresolved. The ends were cut back, 5 bases at V and 6 bases at J, with 11 bases in the middle. This CDR3 has 13 amino acids. Germline V gene sequence: CDR1 MDHEN, CDR2 SYDVKM. In DNA, the CDR3 is TGTGCCAGCAGTCACGGATTCGGTCAGCCCCAGCATTTT. Translating it yields CASSHGFGQPQHF.

Regarding this clone: Other DNA sequences of this sample code for an identical CDR3. V is TRBV5-1 and J is TRBJ1-1; 7 bases match TRBD1. The V gene end was trimmed by 0 bases and the J gene end by 4 bases; junction bases not matched to a gene: 3. This CDR3 spans 14 amino acids. The germline V gene encodes CDR1 SGHRS and CDR2 YFSETQ. The CDR3: CASSLGQGGTEAFF. The CDR3 region has the DNA TGCGCCAGCAGCTTGGGGCAGGGGGGCACTGAAGCTTTCTTT. The full variable domain, its missing parts supplied by reference TRBV5-1 and TRBJ1-1, is KAGVTQTPRYLIKTRGQQVTLSCSPISGHRSVSWYQQTPGQGLQFLFEYFSETQRNKGNFPGRFSGRQFSNSRSEMNVSTLELGDSALYLCASSLGQGGTEAFFGQGTRLTVV.

The chain employs TRBV9 and TRBJ2-5; D is perhaps TRBD2 (5 bases). CDR1 and CDR2 from the germline V gene are SGDLS and YYNGEE. This CDR3 is built from 13 residues. Trimming shortened V by 4 bases and J by 5 bases, and 12 bases separated the two germline ends. The CDR3 DNA reads TGTGCCAGCAGCCAAGGAGGTGAGGAGACCCAGTACTTC. Its translation is CASSQGGEETQYF.

This chain connects TRBV27 to TRBJ2-1, with unresolved D. The CDR3 consists of 16 residues. Germline CDR1 MNHEY, CDR2 SMNVEV (reference sequence). V shed 4 bases and J shed 0 bases, with 13 bases lying between them. CDR3 in DNA: TGTGCCAGCAGTTCACAACTACGGAGCTCCTACAATGAGCAGTTCTTC. Encoded protein: CASSSQLRSSYNEQFF.

The V gene is TRBV25-1, the J gene TRBJ1-1; no definite D call. Per germline, CDR1 MGHDK and CDR2 SYGVNS. The CDR3 contains 14 residues. The V and J ends lost 0 bases and 4 bases respectively, with 9 bases between them. The CDR3 region has the DNA TGTGCCAGCAGTGAATATATCCCACCCACTGAAGCTTTCTTT. It codes for CASSEYIPPTEAFF. Combining the CDR3 with reference TRBV25-1 and TRBJ1-1 gives the whole variable domain EADIYQTPRYLVIGTGKKITLECSQTMGHDKMYWYQQDPGMELHLIHYSYGVNSTEKGDLSSESTVSRIRTEHFPLTLESARPSHTSQYLCASSEYIPPTEAFFGQGTRLTVV.

The chain employs TRBV13 and TRBJ2-2, with 10 bases identical to TRBD2. Looked up from germline, CDR1 is PRHDT and CDR2 is FYEKMQ (reference sequence). This CDR3 comprises 16 residues. The V and J ends lost 3 bases and 6 bases, in that order; junction bases with no gene match: 7. CDR3 protein: CASSFLSGRASGELFF. The CDR3 coding sequence is TGTGCCAGCAGCTTCCTCAGCGGGAGGGCCTCCGGGGAGCTGTTTTTT.

The chain combines TRBV6-5 with TRBJ2-5; D gene ambiguous. From germline, CDR1 is MNHEY and CDR2 SVGAGI. This CDR3 spans 15 amino acids. Deletions cut 2 bases from V and 5 bases from J, with 15 bases between. The CDR3 loop reads CASSYGSGRGETQYF. CDR3 sequence (DNA): TGTGCCAGCAGTTACGGGTCAGGTCGTGGCGAGACCCAGTACTTC.

Here the CDR3 DNA reads TGTGCCAGCATCGGGACACCGCTGAAGGTGGGCTACACCTTC. Translation: CASIGTPLKVGYTF. This chain uses TRBV6-1 with TRBJ1-2, with D maybe TRBD1 (6 bases). The V gene lost 7 bases and the J gene lost 8 bases, with 20 bases spanning the gap. This CDR3 region has 14 residues. Germline CDR1 and CDR2: MNHNS and SASEGT.

The rearrangement links TRBV9 to TRBJ2-3; D is ambiguous. The V end was cut by 7 bases, the J end by 1 base, with 7 bases between. Looked up from germline, CDR1 is SGDLS and CDR2 is YYNGEE. This CDR3 has 12 amino acids. The chain's CDR3 is CASGSGTDTQYF. CDR3 bases: TGTGCCAGCGGAAGCGGCACAGATACGCAGTATTTT. Combining the CDR3 with reference TRBV9 and TRBJ2-3 gives the whole variable domain DSGVTQTPKHLITATGQRVTLRCSPRSGDLSVYWYQQSLDQGLQFLIQYYNGEERAKGNILERFSAQQFPDLHSELNLSSLELGDSALYFCASGSGTDTQYFGPGTRLTVL.

As for this clone: This specimen includes other DNA sequences encoding the same CDR3. The V call is TRBV29-1, the J call TRBJ2-5; the match to TRBD1 covers 11 bases. TRBJ2-7 matches the DNA end more closely, so the J call is doubtful. The V gene's germline CDR1 is SQVTM and CDR2 ANQGSEA. This CDR3 is built from 13 residues. The CDR3 nucleotides are TGCAGCGTTGAGGGACAGGGGGAATACGAGCAGTACTTC. Translated: CSVEGQGEYEQYF.

The chain joins TRBV27 to TRBJ1-2, with TRBD1 matching 9 bases. This CDR3 spans 16 amino acids. V lost 2 bases to trimming and J lost 7 bases; unmatched junction nucleotides: 11. From germline, CDR1 is MNHEY and CDR2 SMNVEV (reference sequence). As DNA, the CDR3 is TGTGCCAGCAGTTTAGATATGACAGGGGGTGGCAGTGGCTACACCTTC. Encoded protein: CASSLDMTGGGSGYTF.

V is TRBV7-9 and J is TRBJ2-2; 9 bases are a match to TRBD2. This CDR3 spans 19 amino acids. CDR1 is SEHNR, CDR2 FQNEAQ, per germline (reference sequence). Losses at the gene ends were 3 bases for V and 9 bases for J; bases not matched to a gene: 20. The CDR3: CASSFAREGLAVGSRELFF. CDR3 in DNA: TGTGCCAGCAGCTTCGCGCGGGAGGGCCTAGCAGTGGGGAGCAGGGAGCTGTTTTTT.

The CDR3 nucleotides are TGTGCCAGCAGCGTAGGAGATTACTATGGCTACACCTTC. Encoded protein: CASSVGDYYGYTF. The chain links TRBV5-6 to TRBJ1-2, with D uncertain. The germline V gene has CDR1 SGHDT and CDR2 YYEEEE. V shed 4 bases and J shed 3 bases, with 10 bases lying between them. This CDR3 is 13 amino acids long.

This clone was found once. The rearrangement uses TRBV28 and TRBJ1-5; 9 bases are shared with TRBD1. J gave up 6 bases and V 8 bases, and 11 bases lay outside the gene matches. CDR1 MDHEN and CDR2 SYDVKM come from the germline V gene. There are 15 residues in the CDR3. CDR3 nucleotide sequence: TGTGCCAGCGTGTTAACGGGACAGGGAGGTCAGCCCCAGCATTTT. Protein sequence: CASVLTGQGGQPQHF.

This clone was observed a single time. Other DNA sequences in the sample encode the same CDR3. The rearrangement joins TRBV5-6 to TRBJ2-7; perhaps TRBD1 as D (5 bases). V shed 3 bases and J shed 3 bases, with 7 bases lying between them. The CDR3 totals 12 residues. Germline lookup yields CDR1 SGHDT and CDR2 YYEEEE. DNA for the CDR3: TGTGCCAGCAGCTCCGACAGCTACGAGCAGTACTTC. Protein product: CASSSDSYEQYF.

This clone was counted once. The gene calls are TRBV27 and TRBJ1-4, with TRBD1 as a possible D gene (5 bases). Trimming stripped 5 bases from V and 0 bases from J, with 13 bases between. The CDR3 is 16 amino acids. Germline CDR1 and CDR2: MNHEY and SMNVEV (reference sequence). CDR3 residues: CASSAYDSATNEKLFF. The CDR3 DNA sequence: TGTGCCAGCAGTGCCTACGACAGTGCAACTAATGAAAAACTGTTTTTT.

The rearrangement joins TRBV6-4 to TRBJ2-7; D possibly corresponds to TRBD2 (5 bases). CDR3 length equals 13 residues. The V and J ends lost 3 bases and 3 bases respectively, with 9 bases between them. CDR1 MRHNA and CDR2 SNTAGT come from the germline V gene. This chain's CDR3 is CASSEVGGYEQYF. Here the CDR3 DNA reads TGTGCCAGCAGTGAAGTTGGAGGCTACGAGCAGTACTTC.

The chain uses TRBV7-9 and TRBJ2-7; 7 positions match TRBD2. CDR1 is SEHNR and CDR2 is FQNEAQ in the germline V gene (reference sequence). The CDR3 runs to 13 residues. The J segment lost 5 bases and the V segment lost 11 bases, leaving 12 bases of the junction unmatched. In DNA, the CDR3 is TGTGCCTGGGGGGGGGAGGCCATTCACGAGCAGTACTTC. Its protein is CAWGGEAIHEQYF.

The genes are TRBV11-2 and TRBJ1-2, with D possibly TRBD1 on 5 matching bases. The V end was cut by 4 bases, the J end by 2 bases, with 11 bases between. CDR3 length equals 14 residues. Germline CDR1 is SGHAT and CDR2 is FQNNGV. CDR3 DNA sequence: TGTGCCAGCAGCTGGGGCGGGAAGAACTATGGCTACACCTTC. This translates into CASSWGGKNYGYTF.